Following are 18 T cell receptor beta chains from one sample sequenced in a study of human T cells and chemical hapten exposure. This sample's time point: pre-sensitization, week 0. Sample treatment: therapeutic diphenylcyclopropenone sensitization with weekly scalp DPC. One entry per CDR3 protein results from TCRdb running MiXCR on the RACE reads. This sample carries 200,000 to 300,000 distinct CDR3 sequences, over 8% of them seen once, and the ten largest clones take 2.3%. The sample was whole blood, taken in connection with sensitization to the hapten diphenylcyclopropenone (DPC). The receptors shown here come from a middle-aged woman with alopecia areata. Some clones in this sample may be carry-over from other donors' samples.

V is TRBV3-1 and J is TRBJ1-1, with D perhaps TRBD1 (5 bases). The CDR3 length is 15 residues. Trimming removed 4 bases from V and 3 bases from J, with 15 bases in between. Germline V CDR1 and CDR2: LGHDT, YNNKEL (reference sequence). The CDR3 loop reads CASSPSGIRDTEAFF. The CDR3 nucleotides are TGTGCCAGCAGCCCATCAGGGATAAGGGACACTGAAGCTTTCTTT.

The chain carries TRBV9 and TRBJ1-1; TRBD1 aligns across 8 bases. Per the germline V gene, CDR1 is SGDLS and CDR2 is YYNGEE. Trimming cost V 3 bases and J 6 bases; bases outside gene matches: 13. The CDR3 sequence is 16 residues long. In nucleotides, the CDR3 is TGTGCCAGCAGCGCAACACCCCAGGGGGCGCGGGCTGAAGCTTTCTTT. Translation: CASSATPQGARAEAFF. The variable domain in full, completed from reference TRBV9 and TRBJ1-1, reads DSGVTQTPKHLITATGQRVTLRCSPRSGDLSVYWYQQSLDQGLQFLIQYYNGEERAKGNILERFSAQQFPDLHSELNLSSLELGDSALYFCASSATPQGARAEAFFGQGTRLTVV.

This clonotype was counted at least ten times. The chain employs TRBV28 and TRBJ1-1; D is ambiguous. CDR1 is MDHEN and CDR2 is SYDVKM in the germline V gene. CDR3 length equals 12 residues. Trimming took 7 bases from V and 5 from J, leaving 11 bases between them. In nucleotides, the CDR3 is TGTGCCAGCATGGTTTCGGGGACTGAAGCTTTCTTT. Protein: CASMVSGTEAFF.

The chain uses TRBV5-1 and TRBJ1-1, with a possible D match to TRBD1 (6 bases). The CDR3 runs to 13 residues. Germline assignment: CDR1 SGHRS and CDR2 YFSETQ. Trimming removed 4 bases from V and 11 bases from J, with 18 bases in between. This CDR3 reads CASSPGEGVRAFF. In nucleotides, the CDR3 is TGCGCCAGCAGCCCTGGGGAGGGGGTACGGGCTTTCTTT.

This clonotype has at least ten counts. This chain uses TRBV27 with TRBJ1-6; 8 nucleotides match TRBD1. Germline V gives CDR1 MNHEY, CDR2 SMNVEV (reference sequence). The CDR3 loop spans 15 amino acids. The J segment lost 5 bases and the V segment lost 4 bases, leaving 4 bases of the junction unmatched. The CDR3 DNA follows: TGTGCCAGCAGTTACGGACAGGGTGATAATTCACCCCTCCACTTT. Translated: CASSYGQGDNSPLHF.

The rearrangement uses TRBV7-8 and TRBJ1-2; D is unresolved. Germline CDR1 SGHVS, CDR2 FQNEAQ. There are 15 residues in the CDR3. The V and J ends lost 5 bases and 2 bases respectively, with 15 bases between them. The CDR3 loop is CASSHRAESNYGYTF. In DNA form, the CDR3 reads TGTGCCAGCAGCCACCGGGCAGAGTCGAACTATGGCTACACCTTC.

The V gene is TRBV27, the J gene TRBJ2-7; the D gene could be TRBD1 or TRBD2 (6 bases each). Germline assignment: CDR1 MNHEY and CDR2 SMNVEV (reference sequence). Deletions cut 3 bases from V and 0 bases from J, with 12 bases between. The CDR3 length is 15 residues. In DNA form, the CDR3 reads TGTGCCAGCAGTTTCGGGGGCCTTAGCTCCTACGAGCAGTACTTC. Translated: CASSFGGLSSYEQYF.

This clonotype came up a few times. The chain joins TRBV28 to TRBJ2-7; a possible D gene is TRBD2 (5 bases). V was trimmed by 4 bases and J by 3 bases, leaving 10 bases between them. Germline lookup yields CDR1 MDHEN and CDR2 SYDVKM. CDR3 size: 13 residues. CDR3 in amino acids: CASSYEGDYEQYF. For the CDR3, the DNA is TGTGCCAGCAGTTATGAGGGTGACTACGAGCAGTACTTC.

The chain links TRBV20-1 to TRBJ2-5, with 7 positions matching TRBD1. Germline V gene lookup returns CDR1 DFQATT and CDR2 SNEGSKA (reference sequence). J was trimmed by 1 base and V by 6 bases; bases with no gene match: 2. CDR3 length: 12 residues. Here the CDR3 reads CSAGTAQETQYF. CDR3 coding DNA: TGCAGTGCCGGGACAGCCCAAGAGACCCAGTACTTC.

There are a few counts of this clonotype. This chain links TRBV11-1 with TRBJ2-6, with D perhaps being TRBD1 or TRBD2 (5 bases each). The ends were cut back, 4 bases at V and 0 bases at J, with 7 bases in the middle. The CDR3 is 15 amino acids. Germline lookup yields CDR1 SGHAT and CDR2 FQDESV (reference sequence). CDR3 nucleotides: TGTGCCAGCAGCTCAGGGAGCTCTGGGGCCAACGTCCTGACTTTC. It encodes CASSSGSSGANVLTF.

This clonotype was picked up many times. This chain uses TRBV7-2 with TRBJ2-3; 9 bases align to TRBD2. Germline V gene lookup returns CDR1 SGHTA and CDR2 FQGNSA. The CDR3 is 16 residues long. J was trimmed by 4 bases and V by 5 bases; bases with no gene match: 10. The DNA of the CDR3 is TGTGCCAGCAGCCGCCGGACTAGCGTGTCTTCAGATACGCAGTATTTT. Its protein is CASSRRTSVSSDTQYF.

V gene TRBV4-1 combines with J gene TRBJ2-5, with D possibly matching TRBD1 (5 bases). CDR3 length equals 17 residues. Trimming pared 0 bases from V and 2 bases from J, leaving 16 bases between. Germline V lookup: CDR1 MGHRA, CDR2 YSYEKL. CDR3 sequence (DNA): TGCGCCAGCAGCCAAGATGAGTATTCAGCAGGGCAAGAGACCCAGTACTTC. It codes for CASSQDEYSAGQETQYF.

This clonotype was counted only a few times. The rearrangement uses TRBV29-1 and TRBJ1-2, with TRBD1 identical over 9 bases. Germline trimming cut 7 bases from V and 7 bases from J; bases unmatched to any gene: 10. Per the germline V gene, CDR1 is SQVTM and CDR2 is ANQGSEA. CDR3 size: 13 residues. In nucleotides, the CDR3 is TGCAGCGCTGTCGCGGGACAGGGCGCTGGCTACACCTTC. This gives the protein CSAVAGQGAGYTF. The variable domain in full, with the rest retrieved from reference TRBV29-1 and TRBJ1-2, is SAVISQKPSRDICQRGTSLTIQCQVDSQVTMMFWYRQQPGQSLTLIATANQGSEATYESGFVIDKFPISRPNLTFSTLTVSNMSPEDSSIYLCSAVAGQGAGYTFGSGTRLTVV.

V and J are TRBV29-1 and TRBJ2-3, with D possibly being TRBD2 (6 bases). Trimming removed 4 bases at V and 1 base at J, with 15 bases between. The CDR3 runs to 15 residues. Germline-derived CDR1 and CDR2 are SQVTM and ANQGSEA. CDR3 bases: TGCAGCGTTGTCGGGGGTATAGGCGGCACAGATACGCAGTATTTT. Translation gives CSVVGGIGGTDTQYF.

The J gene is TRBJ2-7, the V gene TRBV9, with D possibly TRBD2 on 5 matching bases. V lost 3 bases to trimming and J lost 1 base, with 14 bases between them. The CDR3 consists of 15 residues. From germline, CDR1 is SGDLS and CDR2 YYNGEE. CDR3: CASSETGGLSYEQYF. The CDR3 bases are TGTGCCAGCAGCGAGACTGGCGGGCTATCCTACGAGCAGTACTTC. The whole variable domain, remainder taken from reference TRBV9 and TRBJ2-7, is DSGVTQTPKHLITATGQRVTLRCSPRSGDLSVYWYQQSLDQGLQFLIQYYNGEERAKGNILERFSAQQFPDLHSELNLSSLELGDSALYFCASSETGGLSYEQYFGPGTRLTVT.

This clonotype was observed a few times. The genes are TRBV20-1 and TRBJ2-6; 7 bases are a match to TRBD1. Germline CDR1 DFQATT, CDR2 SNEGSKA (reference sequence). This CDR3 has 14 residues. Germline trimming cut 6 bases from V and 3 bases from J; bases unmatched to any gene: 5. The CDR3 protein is CSAWTGLGANVLTF. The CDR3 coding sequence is TGCAGTGCCTGGACAGGTCTTGGGGCCAACGTCCTGACTTTC.

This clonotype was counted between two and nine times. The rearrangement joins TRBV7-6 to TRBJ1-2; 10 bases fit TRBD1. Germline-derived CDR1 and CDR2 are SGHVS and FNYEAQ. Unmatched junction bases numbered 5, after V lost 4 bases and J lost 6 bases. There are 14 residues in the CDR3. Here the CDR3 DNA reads TGTGCCAGCAGCTCGGGACAGGGGTTTGATGGCTACACCTTC. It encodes CASSSGQGFDGYTF. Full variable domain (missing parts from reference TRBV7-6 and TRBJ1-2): GAGVSQSPRYKVTKRGQDVALRCDPISGHVSLYWYRQALGQGPEFLTYFNYEAQQDKSGLPNDRFSAERPEGSISTLTIQRTEQRDSAMYRCASSSGQGFDGYTFGSGTRLTVV.

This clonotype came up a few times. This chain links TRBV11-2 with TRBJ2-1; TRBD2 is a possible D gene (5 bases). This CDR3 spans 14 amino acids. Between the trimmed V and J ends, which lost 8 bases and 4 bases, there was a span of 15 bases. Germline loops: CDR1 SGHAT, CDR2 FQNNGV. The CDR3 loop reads CASAEIRGYNEQFF. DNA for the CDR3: TGTGCCAGCGCCGAGATTCGGGGTTACAATGAGCAGTTCTTC.